This T cell receptor (beta chain) derives from a study of blood T cell repertoires in COVID-19. Study-level information: The United States, Italy and Spain supplied acute and convalescent COVID-19 samples. In each case, the material was cDNA or gDNA derived from T cells, B-cell-depleted T cells, or PBMCs.

As handled by the study authors: Researchers report that nucleated cell counts were estimated from reference gene primer amplification. TCRdb's copy holds only in-frame clones and misses some; the assay was immunoSEQ multiplex PCR. Clonal size and the V and J genes are those of that table, whereas D and trimming came from the DNA. The table lists roughly 65,000 clones, approximately 95% of them singletons. Germline loops: CDR1 SGHVS, CDR2 FQNEAQ. This CDR3 is 15 amino acids long. With 5 bases removed from V and 4 bases from J, the gap between germline ends came to 17 bases. V usage is TRBV7-8 and J usage is TRBJ1-2; the D gene is possibly TRBD1 (6 bases). Sequenced: peripheral blood. The TCR sequence derives from a man in his 70s with active COVID-19. CDR3 in amino acids: CASSDAGQPRYGYTF. The DNA of the CDR3 is TGTGCCAGCAGCGATGCCGGACAGCCCCGCTATGGCTACACCTTC. The full variable domain, in which reference TRBV7-8 and TRBJ1-2 provide the parts outside the CDR3, is GAGVSQSPRYKVAKRGQDVALRCDPISGHVSLFWYQQALGQGPEFLTYFQNEAQLDKSGLPSDRFFAERPEGSVSTLKIQRTQQEDSAVYLCASSDAGQPRYGYTFGSGTRLTVV.